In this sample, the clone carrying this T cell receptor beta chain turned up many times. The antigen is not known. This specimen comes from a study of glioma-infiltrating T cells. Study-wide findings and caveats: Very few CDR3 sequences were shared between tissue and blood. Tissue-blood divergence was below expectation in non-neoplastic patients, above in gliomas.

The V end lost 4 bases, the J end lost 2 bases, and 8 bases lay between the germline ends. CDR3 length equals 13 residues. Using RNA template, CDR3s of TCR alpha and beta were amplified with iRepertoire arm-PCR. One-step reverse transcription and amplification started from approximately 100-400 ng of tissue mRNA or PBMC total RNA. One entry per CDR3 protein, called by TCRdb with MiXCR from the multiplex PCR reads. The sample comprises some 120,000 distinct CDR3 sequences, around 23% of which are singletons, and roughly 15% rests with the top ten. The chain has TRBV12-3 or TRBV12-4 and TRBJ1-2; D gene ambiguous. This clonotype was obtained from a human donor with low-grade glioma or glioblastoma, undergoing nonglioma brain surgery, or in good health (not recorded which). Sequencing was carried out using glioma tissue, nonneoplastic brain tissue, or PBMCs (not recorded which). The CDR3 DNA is TGTGCCAGCAGTTACCAGATCAACTATGGCTACACCTTC. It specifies CASSYQINYGYTF.